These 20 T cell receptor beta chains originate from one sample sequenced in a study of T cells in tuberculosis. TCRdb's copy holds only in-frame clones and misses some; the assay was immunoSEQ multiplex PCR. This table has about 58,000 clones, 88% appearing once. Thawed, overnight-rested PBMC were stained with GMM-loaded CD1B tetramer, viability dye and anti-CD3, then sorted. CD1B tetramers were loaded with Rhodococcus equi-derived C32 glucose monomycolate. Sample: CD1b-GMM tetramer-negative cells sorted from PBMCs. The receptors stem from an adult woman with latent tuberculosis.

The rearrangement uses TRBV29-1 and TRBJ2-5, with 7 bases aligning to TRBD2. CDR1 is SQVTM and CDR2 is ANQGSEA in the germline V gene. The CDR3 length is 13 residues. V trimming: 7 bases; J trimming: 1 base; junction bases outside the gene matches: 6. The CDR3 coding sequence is TGCAGCGCACCACTAGCGTCCCAAGAGACCCAGTACTTC. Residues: CSAPLASQETQYF.

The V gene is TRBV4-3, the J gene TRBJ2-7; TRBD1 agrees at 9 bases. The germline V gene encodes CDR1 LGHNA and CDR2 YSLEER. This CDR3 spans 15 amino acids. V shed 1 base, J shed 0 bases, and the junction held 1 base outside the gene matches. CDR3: CASSQVTGGSYEQYF. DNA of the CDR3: TGCGCCAGCAGCCAAGTGACAGGGGGCTCCTACGAGCAGTACTTC.

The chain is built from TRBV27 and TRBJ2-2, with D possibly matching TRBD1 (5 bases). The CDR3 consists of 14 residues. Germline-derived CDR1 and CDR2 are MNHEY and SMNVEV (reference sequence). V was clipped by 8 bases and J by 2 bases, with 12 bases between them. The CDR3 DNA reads TGTGCCAGCGGCAATAGGGGTAACACCGGGGAGCTGTTTTTT. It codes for CASGNRGNTGELFF.

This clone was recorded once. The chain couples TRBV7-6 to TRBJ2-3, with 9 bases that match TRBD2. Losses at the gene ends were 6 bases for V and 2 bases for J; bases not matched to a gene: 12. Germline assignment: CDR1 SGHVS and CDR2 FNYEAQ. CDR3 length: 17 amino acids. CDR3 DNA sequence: TGTGCCAGCAGTTTCGAACCGGGACTAGCTTACACAGATACGCAGTATTTT. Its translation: CASSFEPGLAYTDTQYF.

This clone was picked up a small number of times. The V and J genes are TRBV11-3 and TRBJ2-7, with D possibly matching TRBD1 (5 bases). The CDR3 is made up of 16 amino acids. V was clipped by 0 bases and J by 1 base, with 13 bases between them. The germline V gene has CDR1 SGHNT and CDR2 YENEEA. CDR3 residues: CASSLDPTQESYEQYF. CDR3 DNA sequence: TGTGCCAGCAGCTTAGATCCCACACAGGAATCCTACGAGCAGTACTTC.

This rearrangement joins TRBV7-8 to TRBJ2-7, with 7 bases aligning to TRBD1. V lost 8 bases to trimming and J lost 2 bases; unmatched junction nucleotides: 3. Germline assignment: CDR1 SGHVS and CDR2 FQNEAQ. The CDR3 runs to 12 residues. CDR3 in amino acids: CASQGGPYEQYF. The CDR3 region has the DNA TGTGCCAGCCAAGGGGGCCCCTACGAGCAGTACTTC.

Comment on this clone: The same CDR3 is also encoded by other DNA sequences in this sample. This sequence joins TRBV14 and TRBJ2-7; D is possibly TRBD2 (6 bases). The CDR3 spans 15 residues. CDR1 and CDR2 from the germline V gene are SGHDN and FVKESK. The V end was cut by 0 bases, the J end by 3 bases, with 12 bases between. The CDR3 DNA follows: TGTGCCAGCAGCCAAGAATGGGGAGGCTTCTACGAGCAGTACTTC. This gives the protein CASSQEWGGFYEQYF.

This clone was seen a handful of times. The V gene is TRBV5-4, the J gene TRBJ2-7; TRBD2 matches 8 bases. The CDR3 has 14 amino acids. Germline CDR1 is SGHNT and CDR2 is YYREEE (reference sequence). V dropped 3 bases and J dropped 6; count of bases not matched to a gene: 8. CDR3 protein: CASSSGGDPREQYF. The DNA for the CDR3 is TGTGCCAGCAGCTCCGGGGGGGACCCCCGCGAGCAGTACTTC.

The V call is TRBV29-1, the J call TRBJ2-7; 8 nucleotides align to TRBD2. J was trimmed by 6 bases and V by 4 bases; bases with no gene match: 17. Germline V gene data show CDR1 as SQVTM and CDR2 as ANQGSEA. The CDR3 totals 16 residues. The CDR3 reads CSVAWGGAGGGGEQYF. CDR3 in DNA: TGCAGCGTTGCGTGGGGGGGTGCGGGGGGAGGTGGCGAGCAGTACTTC.

CDR3: CASSLGPQGLRTEAFF. The CDR3 DNA reads TGTGCCAGCAGCTTAGGCCCCCAGGGGTTGCGTACTGAAGCTTTCTTT. This rearrangement joins TRBV7-8 to TRBJ1-1, with D possibly TRBD1 on 6 matching bases. The V gene lost 1 base and the J gene lost 5 bases, with 17 bases spanning the gap. Germline V gene data show CDR1 as SGHVS and CDR2 as FQNEAQ. The CDR3 extends over 16 amino acids.

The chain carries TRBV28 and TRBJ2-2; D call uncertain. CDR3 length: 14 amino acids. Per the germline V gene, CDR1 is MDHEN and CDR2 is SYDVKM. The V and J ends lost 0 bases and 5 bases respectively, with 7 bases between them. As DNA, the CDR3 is TGTGCCAGCAGTTTATGGGCGGATACCGGGGAGCTGTTTTTT. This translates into CASSLWADTGELFF.

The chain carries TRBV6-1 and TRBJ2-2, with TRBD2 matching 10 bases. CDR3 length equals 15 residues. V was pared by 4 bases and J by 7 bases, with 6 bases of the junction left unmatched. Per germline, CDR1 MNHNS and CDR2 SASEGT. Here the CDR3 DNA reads TGTGCCAGCAGTGGAATAGCGGGGGGCGGCGGGGAGCTGTTTTTT. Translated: CASSGIAGGGGELFF.

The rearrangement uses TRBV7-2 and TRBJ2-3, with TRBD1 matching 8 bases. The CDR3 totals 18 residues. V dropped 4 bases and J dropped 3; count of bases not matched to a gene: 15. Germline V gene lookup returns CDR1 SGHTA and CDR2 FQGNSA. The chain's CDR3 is CASSSRSRGLATTDTQYF. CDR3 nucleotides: TGTGCCAGCAGCTCCCGGAGCAGGGGGCTAGCAACGACAGATACGCAGTATTTT.

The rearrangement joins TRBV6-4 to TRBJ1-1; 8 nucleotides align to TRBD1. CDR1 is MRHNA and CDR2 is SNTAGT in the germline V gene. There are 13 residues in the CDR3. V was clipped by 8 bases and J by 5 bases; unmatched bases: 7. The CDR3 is CASPCQGATEAFF. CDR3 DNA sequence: TGTGCCAGCCCGTGTCAGGGGGCGACTGAAGCTTTCTTT.

CDR3 amino acids: CASSERGVGTDTQYF. The CDR3 coding sequence is TGTGCCAGCAGTGAGCGGGGGGTTGGGACAGATACGCAGTATTTT. The gene calls are TRBV6-4 and TRBJ2-3; 8 nucleotides align to TRBD2. This CDR3 contains 15 residues. With 3 bases clipped from V and 3 bases from J, the junction kept 5 bases outside the gene matches. Germline loops: CDR1 MRHNA, CDR2 SNTAGT.

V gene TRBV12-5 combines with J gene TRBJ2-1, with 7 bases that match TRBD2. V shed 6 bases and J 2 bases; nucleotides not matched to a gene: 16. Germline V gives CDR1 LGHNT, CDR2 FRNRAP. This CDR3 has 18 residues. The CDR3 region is CASGLASGKPLTYNEQFF. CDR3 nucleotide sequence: TGTGCTAGTGGACTAGCGAGTGGAAAACCCTTAACCTACAATGAGCAGTTCTTC.

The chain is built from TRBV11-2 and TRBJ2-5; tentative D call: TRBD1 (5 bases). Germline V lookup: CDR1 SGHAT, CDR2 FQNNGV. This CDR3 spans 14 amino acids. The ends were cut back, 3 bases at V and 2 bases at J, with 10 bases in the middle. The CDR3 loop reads CASSLGLRQETQYF. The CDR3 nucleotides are TGTGCCAGCAGCTTGGGGCTCCGACAAGAGACCCAGTACTTC.

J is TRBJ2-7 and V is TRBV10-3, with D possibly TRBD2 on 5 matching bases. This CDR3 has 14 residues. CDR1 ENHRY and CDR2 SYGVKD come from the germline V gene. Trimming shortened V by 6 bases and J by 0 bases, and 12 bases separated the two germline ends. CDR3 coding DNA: TGTGCCATCAGCCGGGATCTGAGCTCCTACGAGCAGTACTTC. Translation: CAISRDLSSYEQYF.

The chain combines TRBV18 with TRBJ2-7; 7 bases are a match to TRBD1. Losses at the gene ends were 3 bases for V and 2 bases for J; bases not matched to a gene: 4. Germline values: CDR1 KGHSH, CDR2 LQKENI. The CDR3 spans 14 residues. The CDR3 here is CASSPGQVTYEQYF. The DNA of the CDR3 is TGTGCCAGCTCACCTGGACAGGTAACCTACGAGCAGTACTTC.

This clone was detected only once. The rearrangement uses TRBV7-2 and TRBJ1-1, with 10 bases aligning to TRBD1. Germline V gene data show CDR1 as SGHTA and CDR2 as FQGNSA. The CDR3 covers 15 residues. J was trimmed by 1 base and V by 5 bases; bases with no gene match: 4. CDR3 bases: TGTGCCAGCAGCGTGGGGACAGGGGCGAACACTGAAGCTTTCTTT. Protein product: CASSVGTGANTEAFF. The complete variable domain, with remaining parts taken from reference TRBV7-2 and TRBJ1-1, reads GAGVSQSPSNKVTEKGKDVELRCDPISGHTALYWYRQSLGQGLEFLIYFQGNSAPDKSGLPSDRFSAERTGGSVSTLTIQRTQQEDSAVYLCASSVGTGANTEAFFGQGTRLTVV.